This entry features one T cell receptor beta chain sequence. This record belongs to a study of blood T cell repertoires in COVID-19. Study summary: Nucleic acid was either cDNA or gDNA, and it came from T cells, B-cell-depleted T cells, or PBMCs.

CDR1 and CDR2 from the germline V gene are SGHTA and FQGNSA. Germline trimming cut 2 bases from V and 4 bases from J; bases unmatched to any gene: 11. The length of the CDR3 is 17 residues. Authors' analysis steps: By means of reference gene primer amplification, nucleated cell counts were estimated. TCRdb's table, derived via immunoSEQ multiplex PCR, lists solely in-frame clones and lacks some. V, J and clone size are those of that table, while D and trimming were read from the DNA. The top ten hold less than 6% of the sample, which has 200,000 to 250,000 clones, about 78% seen once. Sequenced sample: peripheral blood. The source is a woman between 70 and 85 years old with acute or convalescent COVID-19. The chain joins TRBV7-2 to TRBJ2-3; 8 bases fit TRBD2. The CDR3 sequence: CASSLRPAGVVPDTQYF. In DNA, the CDR3 is TGTGCCAGCAGCTTACGCCCAGCGGGAGTAGTCCCAGATACGCAGTATTTT. The full variable domain, in which reference TRBV7-2 and TRBJ2-3 provide the parts outside the CDR3, is GAGVSQSPSNKVTEKGKDVELRCDPISGHTALYWYRQSLGQGLEFLIYFQGNSAPDKSGLPSDRFSAERTGGSVSTLTIQRTQQEDSAVYLCASSLRPAGVVPDTQYFGPGTRLTVL.